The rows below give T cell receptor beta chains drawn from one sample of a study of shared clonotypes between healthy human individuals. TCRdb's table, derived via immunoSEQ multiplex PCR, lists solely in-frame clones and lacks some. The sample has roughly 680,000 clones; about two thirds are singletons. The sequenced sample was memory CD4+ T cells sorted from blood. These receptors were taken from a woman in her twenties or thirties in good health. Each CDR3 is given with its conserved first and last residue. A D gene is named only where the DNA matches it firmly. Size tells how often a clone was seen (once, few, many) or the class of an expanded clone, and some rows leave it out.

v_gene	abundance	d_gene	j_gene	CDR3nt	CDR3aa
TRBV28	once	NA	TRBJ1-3	TGTGCCAGCAGGAAGGGGCTTTCAGGAAACACCATATATTTT	CASRKGLSGNTIYF
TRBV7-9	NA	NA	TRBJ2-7	TGTGCCAGCATGATCGCCGGGACTTCCTCCTACGAGCAGTACTTC	CASMIAGTSSYEQYF
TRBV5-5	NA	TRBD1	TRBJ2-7	TGTGCCAGCAGCCGCCCCGGGACAGGAGGGTACGAGCAGTACTTC	CASSRPGTGGYEQYF
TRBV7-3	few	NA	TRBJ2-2	TGTGCCAGCAGCTTCTTGGTTTGTCGAAAGACTCGTATCGCCGGGGAGCTGTTTTTT	CASSFLVCRKTRIAGELFF
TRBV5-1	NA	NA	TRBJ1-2	TGCGCCAGCAGCTCCCAGGGCGATAGCTATGGCTACACCTTC	CASSSQGDSYGYTF
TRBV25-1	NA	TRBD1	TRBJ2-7	TGTGCCAGCAGTGAACAGGGACAGGGAACTGACGAGCAGTACTTC	CASSEQGQGTDEQYF
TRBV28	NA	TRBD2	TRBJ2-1	TGTGCCAGCAGTTTACCGGGACTAGCATCCGACAATGAGCAGTTCTTC	CASSLPGLASDNEQFF
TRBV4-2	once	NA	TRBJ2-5	TGTGCCAGCAGCCAAGATGATTCCCCTAGGGAGACCCAGTACTTC	CASSQDDSPRETQYF
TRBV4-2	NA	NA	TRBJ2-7	TGTGCCAGCAGCCAAGTCCTCCCAGCGGGTACCTACGAGCAGTACTTC	CASSQVLPAGTYEQYF
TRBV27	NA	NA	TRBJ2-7	TGTGCCAGCAGTCCCAAGGGGCCCTACGAGCAGTACTTC	CASSPKGPYEQYF
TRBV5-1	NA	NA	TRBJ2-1	TGCGCCAGCAAGGTGGACGGATACAATGAGCAGTTCTTC	CASKVDGYNEQFF
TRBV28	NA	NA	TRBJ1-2	TGTGCCAGCAGTAGAAGTCAGGGGTATGGCTACACCTTC	CASSRSQGYGYTF
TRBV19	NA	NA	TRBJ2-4	TGTGCCAGTAGTCAAGCGAAGAATCTAGCCAAAAACATTCAGTACTTC	CASSQAKNLAKNIQYF
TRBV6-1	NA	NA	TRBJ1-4	TGTGCCAGCAGTGAAATGGCAGGGGCGAATGAAAAACTGTTTTTT	CASSEMAGANEKLFF
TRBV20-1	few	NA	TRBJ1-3	TGCAGTGCTAGAGTGAAGAGGGATTATTTT	CSARVKRDYF
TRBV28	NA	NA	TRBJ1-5	TGTGCCAGCAAGTCCAGCATTATAAATCAGCCCCAGCATTTT	CASKSSIINQPQHF
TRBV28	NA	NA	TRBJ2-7	TGTGCCAGCAGGGTTGGTGGGAGGTCCTACGAGCAGTACTTC	CASRVGGRSYEQYF